The present entry profiles one T cell receptor beta chain with its context. This entry belongs to a study of blood T cell repertoires in COVID-19. Looking at the study overall: The study drew acute and convalescent COVID-19 samples from the United States, Italy and Spain. T cells, B-cell-depleted T cells, or PBMCs supplied cDNA or gDNA.

In the original analysis: From reference gene primer amplification, estimates of nucleated cell counts were derived. Sequencing was performed with immunoSEQ multiplex PCR; in TCRdb, only in-frame clones are kept and a portion is missing. The DNA was the basis for D and trimming; V, J and clone size are from that table. Among about 280,000 clones listed, under 90% were seen once. The V end lost 5 bases, the J end lost 0 bases, and 14 bases lay between the germline ends. The CDR3 spans 16 residues. CDR1 SGHVS and CDR2 FQNEAQ come from the germline V gene. Material: peripheral blood. V gene TRBV7-8 combines with J gene TRBJ2-1, with D perhaps TRBD2 (6 bases). The sequence was collected from a woman aged 45-59 years who had recovered from COVID-19. The CDR3 is CASSVPRDSSYNEQFF. As DNA, the CDR3 is TGTGCCAGCAGCGTCCCCCGGGACTCCTCCTACAATGAGCAGTTCTTC.